A single sample gave rise to the 3 T cell receptor beta chains below, sequenced in a study of ipilimumab plus nivolumab after autologous stem cell transplantation. The protocol was immunoSEQ multiplex PCR, while the TCRdb copy is restricted to in-frame clones and leaves out a portion. The table has fewer than 85,000 clones, over 80% seen once. The sequencing used PBMCs, collected in a trial of ipilimumab plus nivolumab as post-transplant consolidation. The receptor source for this set is a male donor with diffuse large B-cell lymphoma.

This sequence joins TRBV7-9 and TRBJ1-2; D is uncertain. The V and J ends lost 2 bases and 5 bases respectively, with 9 bases between them. This CDR3 contains 13 residues. Germline assignment: CDR1 SEHNR and CDR2 FQNEAQ (reference sequence). The CDR3 DNA sequence: TGTGCCAGCAGCTTAAGCCAGAGATATGGCTACACCTTC. Residues: CASSLSQRYGYTF.

The chain links TRBV5-5 to TRBJ1-6; 7 bases are shared with TRBD1. Germline CDR1 is SGHKS and CDR2 is YYEKEE (reference sequence). The CDR3 length is 15 residues. Losses at the gene ends were 5 bases for V and 10 bases for J; bases not matched to a gene: 12. Written as DNA, the CDR3 is TGTGCCAGCAGAGAGGGAGGGACAGTTGGGTCACCCCTCCACTTT. Protein sequence: CASREGGTVGSPLHF.

Concerning this clone: The junction and the germline gene differ at one end; a read error may be behind it. The gene calls are TRBV13 and TRBJ1-2, with D perhaps matching TRBD1 (6 bases). Looked up from germline, CDR1 is PRHDT and CDR2 is FYEKMQ (reference sequence). The CDR3 spans 13 residues. CDR3 loop: CASSHPGGYDYTF. The CDR3 DNA follows: TGTGCCAGCAGCCATCCGGGGGGCTATGACTACACCTTC.